A selection of T cell receptor beta chains follows, all from one sample in a study of blood T cell repertoires in COVID-19. The method was immunoSEQ multiplex PCR; TCRdb's version includes in-frame clones alone and lacks a portion of them. This table holds some 240,000 clones, about 85% found once. Sequencing was done on a sample of peripheral blood. Receptors were obtained from a man in his 60s who had recovered from COVID-19. CDR3s include the opening cysteine and the closing phenylalanine or tryptophan. The order of the fields is J gene, V gene, CDR3 protein.

TRBJ1-2,TRBV19,CASSIRTGLGDGYTF
TRBJ2-6,TRBV6-2/TRBV6-3,CASSAVTNSGANVLTF
TRBJ2-1,TRBV27,CASKRGTAYNEQFF
TRBJ1-4,TRBV3-1/TRBV3-2,CASSQAVSVNEKLFF
TRBJ2-7,TRBV5-5,CASSFGRSVYEQYF
TRBJ2-2,TRBV18,CASSRTLATLDGELFF
TRBJ2-3,TRBV20-1,CSASRGFADTQYF
TRBJ2-2,TRBV5-4,CASSSRGTGELFF
TRBJ1-2,TRBV19,CASSPGTGVNYGYTF
TRBJ1-2,TRBV24-1,CATSDDQGARGYTF
TRBJ2-7,TRBV7-8,CASTRGTQYEQYF
TRBJ2-5,TRBV28,CASSLRPGRGGQETQYF
TRBJ1-5,TRBV7-2,CASSLATGFGQPQHF
TRBJ1-1,TRBV11-2,CASSSSDRGTEAFF
TRBJ2-1,TRBV19,CASRGLGALLSSYNEQFF
TRBJ1-2,TRBV15,CATSRTGDYGYTF
TRBJ2-1,TRBV7-9,CASRADRESYNEQFF
TRBJ1-5,TRBV5-1,CASSLDEGGNQPQHF
TRBJ2-5,TRBV6-5,CASSFGQVQQETQYF
TRBJ2-5,TRBV5-1,CASSFLGRETQYF
TRBJ2-3,TRBV12-3/TRBV12-4,CASSLGTTQYF
TRBJ2-1,TRBV28,CASSRDWDNEQFF
TRBJ1-2,TRBV2,CASSAGQGDYGYTF
TRBJ2-7,TRBV3-1/TRBV3-2,CASAGPYEQYF
TRBJ2-5,TRBV7-8,CASSPPAGKETQYF
TRBJ2-3,TRBV5-4,CASSLGPLAGSTDTQYF
TRBJ2-3,TRBV24-1,CATSDRTGGIADTQYF
TRBJ1-5,TRBV6-2/TRBV6-3,CASSYSGENNQPQHF
TRBJ2-7,TRBV3-1/TRBV3-2,CASSHGTGGKQYF
TRBJ2-3,TRBV10-3,CAIKDNTDTQYF
TRBJ1-5,TRBV11-2,CASSLGFRGHQPQHF
TRBJ2-5,TRBV5-1,CASSETGRVETQYF
TRBJ1-6,TRBV7-8,CASSSTGMSVNSPLHF
TRBJ2-2,TRBV5-1,CASSLQNTGELFF
TRBJ1-3,TRBV30,CAWSVGGVSDSGNTIYF
TRBJ1-4,TRBV6-5,CASSSRGGWNEKLFF
TRBJ2-7,TRBV5-1,CASSLGVRSGRGEQYF
TRBJ1-3,TRBV7-9,CASSPRTGRGNTIYF
TRBJ1-4,TRBV4-1,CASSQDVTESKLFF
TRBJ1-6,TRBV2,CASSEARENSPLHF
TRBJ2-5,TRBV9,CASNGGGYVQETQYF
TRBJ2-3,TRBV5-5,CASSPRDGDTQYF
TRBJ1-1,TRBV13,CASTREGGEAFF
TRBJ1-5,TRBV2,CASSEARTGLGPQHF
TRBJ1-5,TRBV7-8,CASSSQDSGNQPQHF
TRBJ2-1,TRBV7-2,CASSYGLAGGYNEQFF
TRBJ1-3,TRBV3-1/TRBV3-2,CASRTKYFGQGALGGNTIYF
TRBJ1-2,TRBV3-1/TRBV3-2,CASSRQESYGYTF